This note documents a single T cell receptor (beta chain) sequence. Per germline, CDR1 MGHRA and CDR2 YSYEKL. V gave up 3 bases and J gave up 0 bases, with 12 bases separating them. CDR3 size: 16 residues. Repertoires were generated with immunoSEQ multiplex PCR, while TCRdb's copy carries only in-frame clones and drops some. The table shows 190,000 or so clones, with 90% to 95% occurring only once. This sample stems from a study of control samples from healthy donors and cancer patients. The TCR sequence derives from a man younger than 30 in good health. V is TRBV4-1 and J is TRBJ1-3; no clear D gene. The source material was blood. The CDR3 region has the DNA TGCGCCAGCAGCCAGCCCCGGGAACGCTCTGGAAACACCATATATTTT. It codes for CASSQPRERSGNTIYF.